These 28 T cell receptor beta chains came from one sample sequenced in a study of T cells in Graves' hyperthyroidism and ophthalmopathy. RNA transcripts provided the source from which TCR beta CDR3 regions were amplified. A first-round RT-PCR of the TCR CDR3 used the HTBI primer set. TCRdb reprocessed the multiplex PCR reads via MiXCR and lists one record per CDR3 protein. The sample contains hundreds of thousands of distinct CDR3 sequences, roughly 40% of which appear only once. The source material was blood. The receptors here all came from a man in his late teens or twenties with Graves' hyperthyroidism.

A word on this clonotype: Germline and junction disagree at one end, which may indicate a read error. The chain employs TRBV13 and TRBJ1-6; 9 nucleotides agree with TRBD1. The CDR3 is 17 residues long. Looked up from germline, CDR1 is PRHDT and CDR2 is FYEKMQ (reference sequence). The CDR3 loop reads CASSPGTGSSYNSPLHF. The CDR3 DNA sequence: TGCGCCAGCAGCCCCGGGACAGGGAGCTCCTATAATTCACCCCTCCACTTT.

This clonotype has only a few counts. This chain joins TRBV12-3 or TRBV12-4 and TRBJ1-1; 10 positions match TRBD1. The CDR3 runs to 15 residues. J was trimmed by 4 bases and V by 5 bases; bases with no gene match: 7. For the CDR3, the DNA is TGTGCCAGCAGTCCTCAGACAGGGGGCGGCACTGAAGCTTTCTTT. Protein sequence: CASSPQTGGGTEAFF.

The chain carries TRBV11-2 and TRBJ1-5; D is uncertain. The CDR3 is 15 amino acids. From germline, CDR1 is SGHAT and CDR2 FQNNGV. Deletions cut 1 base from V and 4 bases from J, with 11 bases between. For the CDR3, the DNA is TGTGCCAGCAGCTTAGGGGTCCTAGCAAATCAGCCCCAGCATTTT. Translating it yields CASSLGVLANQPQHF.

This clonotype was recorded a few times. The genes are TRBV5-1 and TRBJ1-4, with D uncertain. With 7 bases removed from V and 8 bases from J, the gap between germline ends came to 18 bases. Looked up from germline, CDR1 is SGHRS and CDR2 is YFSETQ. The CDR3 runs 14 residues. For the CDR3, the DNA is TGCGCCAGCCGGAACGACAATCCGGAGGAAAAACTGTTTTTT. Its translation: CASRNDNPEEKLFF.

This chain links TRBV7-9 with TRBJ1-1; a possible D gene is TRBD1 (6 bases). V lost 5 bases and J lost 14, with 15 bases in between. Germline V gives CDR1 SEHNR, CDR2 FQNEAQ (reference sequence). The CDR3 loop spans 11 amino acids. The CDR3 loop reads CASSAPGGQFF. The CDR3 region has the DNA TGTGCCAGCAGCGCCCCCGGGGGGCAATTCTTT.

This clonotype was seen many times. The rearrangement joins TRBV2 to TRBJ2-5; the D gene is possibly TRBD1 (6 bases). This CDR3 comprises 13 residues. Trimming stripped 7 bases from V and 4 bases from J, with 13 bases between. CDR1 and CDR2 from the germline V gene are SNHLY and FYNNEI. The chain's CDR3 is CASTYRVGETQYF. CDR3 sequence (DNA): TGTGCCAGCACCTACAGGGTTGGAGAGACCCAGTACTTC.

The gene calls are TRBV5-5 and TRBJ1-5, with TRBD1 matching over 8 bases. The CDR3 is 15 residues long. Germline values: CDR1 SGHKS, CDR2 YYEKEE (reference sequence). J lost 7 bases, V lost 2 bases, and 8 bases had no gene match. In nucleotides, the CDR3 is TGTGCCAGCAGCTTTCGCGGACAGGGCGCCCAGCCCCAGCATTTT. Protein: CASSFRGQGAQPQHF. The variable domain in full, with the rest retrieved from reference TRBV5-5 and TRBJ1-5, is DAGVTQSPTHLIKTRGQQVTLRCSPISGHKSVSWYQQVLGQGPQFIFQYYEKEERGRGNFPDRFSARQFPNYSSELNVNALLLGDSALYLCASSFRGQGAQPQHFGDGTRLSIL.

This chain joins TRBV20-1 and TRBJ2-5, with D perhaps matching TRBD2 (6 bases). Per germline, CDR1 DFQATT and CDR2 SNEGSKA (reference sequence). The CDR3 totals 14 residues. V lost 3 bases to trimming and J lost 5 bases, with 16 bases between them. The CDR3 coding sequence is TGCAGTGCTAGTCCGGAGGCGGGGAGGGAGACCCAGTACTTC. This codes for CSASPEAGRETQYF.

Details on this clonotype: Just one base apart from a much larger clone, this may be a read error. The chain recombines TRBV29-1 with TRBJ2-5; D perhaps matches TRBD2 (8 bases). The germline V gene has CDR1 SQVTM and CDR2 ANQGSEA. The CDR3 runs 16 residues. The CDR3 loop reads CGSLKGASGPQETQYF. The DNA for the CDR3 is TGCGGCTCCTTGAAGGGGGCTAGCGGGCCTCAAGAGACCCAGTACTTC.

This clonotype appeared a few times. The chain carries TRBV12-3 or TRBV12-4 and TRBJ1-1; 7 bases agree with TRBD1. J gave up 0 bases and V 4 bases, and 5 bases lay outside the gene matches. There are 15 residues in the CDR3. CDR3 in amino acids: CASSWDSYMNTEAFF. Written as DNA, the CDR3 is TGTGCCAGCAGTTGGGACAGTTACATGAACACTGAAGCTTTCTTT.

The V gene is TRBV7-9, the J gene TRBJ2-7; D gene unclear. Looked up from germline, CDR1 is SEHNR and CDR2 is FQNEAQ (reference sequence). CDR3 length equals 15 residues. Deletions cut 6 bases from V and 2 bases from J, with 17 bases between. The CDR3 region is CASSLVHKPPYEQYF. As DNA, the CDR3 is TGTGCCAGCAGTTTGGTACACAAGCCCCCCTACGAGCAGTACTTC.

In this sample, this clonotype turned up many times. The gene calls are TRBV12-3 or TRBV12-4 and TRBJ1-5, with D uncertain. The germline V and J ends were trimmed by 3 bases and 8 bases, with 14 bases remaining between them. CDR3 size: 14 residues. CDR3 protein: CASSFYRDSEPQHF. In DNA, the CDR3 is TGTGCCAGCAGTTTTTATAGGGATTCGGAGCCCCAGCATTTT.

About this clonotype: Here the CDR3 omits its conserved ending phenylalanine or tryptophan, so a read error is the likely source. The DNA is left out, because the CDR3 cannot be placed on it with certainty; the CDR3 is given as TCRdb lists it. This rearrangement joins TRBV6-6 to TRBJ1-4; the table's D gene call, TRBD1, was not cross checked with the DNA. With termini counted, the CDR3 has 12 amino acids. Germline lookup yields CDR1 MNHNY and CDR2 SVGAGI (reference sequence). The CDR3 here is CASSYVGGTLSY.

This clonotype has at least ten counts. This chain joins TRBV29-1 and TRBJ1-1, with no clear D. Germline CDR1 is SQVTM and CDR2 is ANQGSEA. The CDR3 is made up of 13 amino acids. The germline V and J ends were trimmed by 1 base and 1 base, with 7 bases remaining between them. The CDR3 loop reads CSVEGQTNTEAFF. The CDR3, as DNA: TGCAGCGTTGAAGGGCAGACGAACACTGAAGCTTTCTTT.

In its sample, this clonotype was seen many times. The chain combines TRBV15 with TRBJ1-4; 8 bases align to TRBD1. CDR1 and CDR2 (germline): LNHNV, YYDKDF (reference sequence). The CDR3 contains 15 residues. V lost 5 bases, J lost 8 bases, and 10 bases stayed unmatched. CDR3 region: CATSARQGRREKLFF. The CDR3 DNA reads as TGTGCCACCAGCGCCCGACAGGGGCGGAGGGAAAAACTGTTTTTT. Full variable domain (missing parts from reference TRBV15 and TRBJ1-4): DAMVIQNPRYQVTQFGKPVTLSCSQTLNHNVMYWYQQKSSQAPKLLFHYYDKDFNNEADTPDNFQSRRPNTSFCFLDIRSPGLGDTAMYLCATSARQGRREKLFFGSGTQLSVL.

As for this clonotype: A clone one base away is much larger, so this may be a read error. The conserved phenylalanine or tryptophan normally closing the CDR3 is absent here, so this likely arose from a read error. The chain is built from TRBV7-6 and TRBJ1-1, with D unresolved. V dropped 1 base and J dropped 1 base, with 10 bases sitting between them. The CDR3 has 15 residues. The germline gives CDR1 SGHVS, CDR2 FNYEAQ. This CDR3 is CASSLGHRGNTEAFL. CDR3 nucleotides: TGTGCCAGCAGCTTAGGACACCGGGGGAACACTGAAGCTTTCCTT.

The rearrangement joins TRBV7-3 to TRBJ1-3; D is unclear. The CDR3 has 12 residues. Per the germline V gene, CDR1 is SGHTA and CDR2 is FQGTGA. V lost 4 bases and J lost 8, with 9 bases in between. The CDR3 loop is CASSSRKDTIYF. CDR3 DNA sequence: TGTGCCAGCAGCTCGCGGAAGGACACCATATATTTT. Combining the CDR3 with reference TRBV7-3 and TRBJ1-3 gives the whole variable domain GAGVSQTPSNKVTEKGKYVELRCDPISGHTALYWYRQSLGQGPEFLIYFQGTGAADDSGLPNDRFFAVRPEGSVSTLKIQRTERGDSAVYLCASSSRKDTIYFGEGSWLTVV.

This clonotype was detected many times. The genes are TRBV19 and TRBJ1-1, with D unclear. The CDR3 contains 15 residues. V was trimmed by 1 base and J by 3 bases, leaving 12 bases between them. Germline V gene lookup returns CDR1 LNHDA and CDR2 SQIVND (reference sequence). The CDR3 DNA reads as TGTGCCAGTAGTATAGGTAGAGGGCATGACACTGAAGCTTTCTTT. The encoded protein is CASSIGRGHDTEAFF.

This clonotype was seen at least ten times. The chain joins TRBV2 to TRBJ2-5; D remains ambiguous. V shed 3 bases and J shed 4 bases, with 9 bases lying between them. The CDR3 loop spans 13 amino acids. Germline lookup yields CDR1 SNHLY and CDR2 FYNNEI. The CDR3 sequence is CASSDARRETQYF. CDR3 DNA sequence: TGTGCCAGCAGTGACGCTAGACGAGAGACCCAGTACTTC.

The V call is TRBV7-9, the J call TRBJ2-5; 10 bases map to TRBD2. Germline V gene data show CDR1 as SEHNR and CDR2 as FQNEAQ (reference sequence). This CDR3 has 15 residues. V was pared by 5 bases and J by 9 bases, with 12 bases of the junction left unmatched. DNA of the CDR3: TGTGCCAGCAGCCTGAACAGAGCGGGAGGGGAGGCCCAGTACTTC. It yields the protein CASSLNRAGGEAQYF.

The chain carries TRBV10-3 and TRBJ1-5, with TRBD1 matching 10 bases. CDR1 is ENHRY and CDR2 is SYGVKD in the germline V gene. The CDR3 sequence is 15 residues long. The ends lost 10 bases at V and 1 base at J; junction bases unmatched: 7. CDR3: CATGTGDRSNQPQHF. DNA of the CDR3: TGTGCCACCGGGACAGGGGATAGGAGCAATCAGCCCCAGCATTTT.

Worth noting for this clonotype: This may arise from a read error, as a much more abundant clone is one base away. The CDR3 does not close with the conserved phenylalanine or tryptophan, likely indicating a read error. The CDR3 DNA sequence: TGTGCCAGCAGCCTTGGGACAGGTTTTGAAGCTTTCCTT. It yields the protein CASSLGTGFEAFL. The V gene is TRBV7-9, the J gene TRBJ1-1; 8 bases fit TRBD1. The V gene end was trimmed by 5 bases and the J gene end by 7 bases; junction bases not matched to a gene: 6. Germline CDR1 reads SEHNR; CDR2 reads FQNEAQ (reference sequence). The CDR3 loop spans 13 amino acids.

This clonotype was counted between two and nine times. The chain couples TRBV5-5 to TRBJ1-4, with a weak D call TRBD1 (6 bases). The V gene's germline CDR1 is SGHKS and CDR2 YYEKEE (reference sequence). V was cut by 4 bases and J by 8 bases, with 12 bases left in between. The CDR3 has 13 amino acids. CDR3 DNA: TGTGCCAGCAGCCTTTGGACAGCCGAAAAACTGTTTTTT. The encoded protein is CASSLWTAEKLFF.

The V gene is TRBV10-3, the J gene TRBJ2-2, with unresolved D. Per germline, CDR1 ENHRY and CDR2 SYGVKD. The V gene lost 10 bases and the J gene lost 0 bases, with 18 bases spanning the gap. This CDR3 is built from 16 residues. The DNA of the CDR3 is TGTGCCAGCTCACCAAACCCAGCCTCGAACACCGGGGAGCTGTTTTTT. Residues: CASSPNPASNTGELFF.

The rearrangement links TRBV7-9 to TRBJ1-1, with D perhaps matching TRBD1 (6 bases). The CDR3 is 12 residues long. Trimming took 6 bases from V and 7 from J, leaving 12 bases between them. CDR1 is SEHNR and CDR2 is FQNEAQ in the germline V gene (reference sequence). The CDR3 loop reads CASSGGFGEAFF. CDR3 nucleotide sequence: TGTGCCAGCAGTGGGGGCTTCGGTGAAGCTTTCTTT. Complete variable domain (other parts from reference TRBV7-9 and TRBJ1-1): DTGVSQNPRHKITKRGQNVTFRCDPISEHNRLYWYRQTLGQGPEFLTYFQNEAQLEKSRLLSDRFSAERPKGSFSTLEIQRTEQGDSAMYLCASSGGFGEAFFGQGTRLTVV.

This clonotype was detected only a few times. CDR3 region: CASSDFGDQETQYF. CDR3 DNA sequence: TGTGCCAGCAGTGATTTTGGAGACCAAGAGACCCAGTACTTC. This sequence joins TRBV2 and TRBJ2-5; D gene uncertain. The V end lost 3 bases, the J end lost 0 bases, and 8 bases lay between the germline ends. CDR1 SNHLY and CDR2 FYNNEI come from the germline V gene. This CDR3 has 14 amino acids.

The CDR3 sequence is CASRGLAGAVGELFF. The CDR3 DNA follows: TGTGCCAGCAGAGGACTAGCGGGAGCTGTCGGGGAGCTGTTTTTT. The rearrangement uses TRBV6-2 or TRBV6-3 and TRBJ2-2; 13 bases fit TRBD2. The V and J ends lost 6 bases and 7 bases, in that order; junction bases with no gene match: 5. Germline V gene sequence: CDR1 MNHEY, CDR2 SVGEGT. This CDR3 has 15 amino acids.

As for this clonotype: With a much larger clone just one base away, this may be a read error. The chain is built from TRBV5-2 and TRBJ1-1; the table assigns TRBD1, which was not confirmed against the DNA. TRBV5-2 is a known pseudogene. The CDR3 has 13 residues. The CDR3 nucleotides read TGTGCCAGCAATACCGGGGGGAGCACTAAAGCTTTCTTT. Protein sequence: CASNTGGSTKAFF.